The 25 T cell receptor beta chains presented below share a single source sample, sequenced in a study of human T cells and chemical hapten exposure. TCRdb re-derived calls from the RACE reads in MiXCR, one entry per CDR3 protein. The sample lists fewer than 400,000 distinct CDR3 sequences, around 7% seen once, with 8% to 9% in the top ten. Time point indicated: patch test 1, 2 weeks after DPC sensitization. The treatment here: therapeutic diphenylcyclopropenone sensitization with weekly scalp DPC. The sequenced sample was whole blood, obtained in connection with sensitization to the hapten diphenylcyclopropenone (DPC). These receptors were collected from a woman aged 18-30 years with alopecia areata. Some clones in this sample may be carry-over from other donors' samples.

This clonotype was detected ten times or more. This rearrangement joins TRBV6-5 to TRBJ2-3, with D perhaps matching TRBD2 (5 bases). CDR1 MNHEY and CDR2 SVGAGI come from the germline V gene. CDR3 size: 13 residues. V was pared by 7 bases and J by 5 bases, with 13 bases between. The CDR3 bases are TGTGCCAGCACTAACCTAGCTGAAGATACGCAGTATTTT. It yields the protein CASTNLAEDTQYF.

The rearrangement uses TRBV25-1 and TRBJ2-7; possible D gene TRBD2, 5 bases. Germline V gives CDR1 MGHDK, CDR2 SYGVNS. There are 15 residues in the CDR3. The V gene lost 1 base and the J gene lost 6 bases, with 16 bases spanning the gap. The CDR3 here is CASSESGYWGSEQYF. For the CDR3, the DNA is TGTGCCAGCAGTGAATCGGGATATTGGGGTAGCGAGCAGTACTTC.

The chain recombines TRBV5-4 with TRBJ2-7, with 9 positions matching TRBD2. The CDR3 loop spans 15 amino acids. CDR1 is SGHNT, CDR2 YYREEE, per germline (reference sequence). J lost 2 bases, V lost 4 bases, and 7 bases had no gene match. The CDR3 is CASSLGTSFPYEQYF. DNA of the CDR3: TGTGCCAGCAGCCTGGGGACTAGCTTTCCCTACGAGCAGTACTTC.

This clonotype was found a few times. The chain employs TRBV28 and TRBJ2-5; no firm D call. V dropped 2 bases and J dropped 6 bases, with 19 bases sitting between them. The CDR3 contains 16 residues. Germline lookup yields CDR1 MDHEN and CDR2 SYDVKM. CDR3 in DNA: TGTGCCAGCAGTTTAACCCAGATGGGTTTGGTCAAGACCCAGTACTTC. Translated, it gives CASSLTQMGLVKTQYF.

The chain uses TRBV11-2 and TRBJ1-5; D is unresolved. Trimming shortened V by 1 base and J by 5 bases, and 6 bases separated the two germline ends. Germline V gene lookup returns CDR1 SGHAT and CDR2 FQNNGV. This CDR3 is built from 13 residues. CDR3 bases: TGTGCCAGCAGCTTAGTTGAGGATCAGCCCCAGCATTTT. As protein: CASSLVEDQPQHF.

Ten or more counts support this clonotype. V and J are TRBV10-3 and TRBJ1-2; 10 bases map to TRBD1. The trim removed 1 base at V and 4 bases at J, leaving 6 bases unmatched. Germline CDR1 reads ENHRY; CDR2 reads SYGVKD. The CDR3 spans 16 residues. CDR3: CAISEWTGGRPYGYTF. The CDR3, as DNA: TGTGCCATCAGTGAGTGGACAGGGGGAAGACCCTATGGCTACACCTTC.

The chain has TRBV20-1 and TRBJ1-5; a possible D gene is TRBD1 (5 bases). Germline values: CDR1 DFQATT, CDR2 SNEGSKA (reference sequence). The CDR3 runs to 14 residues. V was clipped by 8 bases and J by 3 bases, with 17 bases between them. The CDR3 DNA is TGCAGTCTGGGGGGAGAGAACTCCAATCAGCCCCAGCATTTT. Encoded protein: CSLGGENSNQPQHF.

The CDR3 DNA reads TGTGCCAGCAGAGCAGGGAGCATAGAGACCCAGTACTTC. It codes for CASRAGSIETQYF. The chain recombines TRBV12-3 or TRBV12-4 with TRBJ2-5; possibly TRBD1 or TRBD2 for D (5 bases each). This CDR3 comprises 13 residues. V was clipped by 6 bases and J by 4 bases, with 12 bases between them.

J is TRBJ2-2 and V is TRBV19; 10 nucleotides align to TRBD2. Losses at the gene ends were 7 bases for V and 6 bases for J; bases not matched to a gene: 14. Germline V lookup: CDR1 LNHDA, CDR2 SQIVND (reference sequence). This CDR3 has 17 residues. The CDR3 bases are TGTGCCAGTACCCGATGGGGTAGCGGGGGGCCCTCCGGGGAGCTGTTTTTT. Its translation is CASTRWGSGGPSGELFF.

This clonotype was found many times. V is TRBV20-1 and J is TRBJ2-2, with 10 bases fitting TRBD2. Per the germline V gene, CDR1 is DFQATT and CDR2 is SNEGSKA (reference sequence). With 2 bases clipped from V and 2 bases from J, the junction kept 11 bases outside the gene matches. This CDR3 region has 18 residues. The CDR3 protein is CSARSSGGALHNTGELFF. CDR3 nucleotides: TGCAGTGCTAGATCCAGCGGGGGGGCCTTACATAACACCGGGGAGCTGTTTTTT.

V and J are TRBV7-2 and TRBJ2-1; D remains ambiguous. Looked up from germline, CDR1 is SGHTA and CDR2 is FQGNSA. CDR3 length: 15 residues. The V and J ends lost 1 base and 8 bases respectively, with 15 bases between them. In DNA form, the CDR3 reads TGTGCCAGCAGCTTAGTTTGGTCCCAGAAGGATGAGCAGTTCTTC. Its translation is CASSLVWSQKDEQFF.

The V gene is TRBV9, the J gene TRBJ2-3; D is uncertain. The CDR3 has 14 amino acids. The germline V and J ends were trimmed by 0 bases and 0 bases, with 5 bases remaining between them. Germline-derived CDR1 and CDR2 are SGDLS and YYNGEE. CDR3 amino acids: CASSVGVSTDTQYF. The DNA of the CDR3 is TGTGCCAGCAGCGTAGGAGTCAGCACAGATACGCAGTATTTT.

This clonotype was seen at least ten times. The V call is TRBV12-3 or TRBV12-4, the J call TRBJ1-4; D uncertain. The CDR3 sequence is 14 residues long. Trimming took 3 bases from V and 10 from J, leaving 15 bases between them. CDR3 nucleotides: TGTGCCAGCAGTTTGAATGGCTCCCGGGGAAAACTGTTTTTT. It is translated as CASSLNGSRGKLFF.

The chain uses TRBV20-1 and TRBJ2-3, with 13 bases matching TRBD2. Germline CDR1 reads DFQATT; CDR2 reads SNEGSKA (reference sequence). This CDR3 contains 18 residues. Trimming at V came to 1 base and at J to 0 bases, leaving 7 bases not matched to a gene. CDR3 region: CSARGKRGLAGSTDTQYF. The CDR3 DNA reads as TGCAGTGCTAGAGGAAAGCGGGGACTAGCGGGGAGCACAGATACGCAGTATTTT.

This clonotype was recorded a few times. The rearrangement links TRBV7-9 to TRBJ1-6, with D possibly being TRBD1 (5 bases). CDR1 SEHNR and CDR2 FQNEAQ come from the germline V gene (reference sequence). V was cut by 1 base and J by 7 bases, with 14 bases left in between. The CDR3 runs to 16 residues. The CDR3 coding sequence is TGTGCCAGCAGCTTAGGTCAGGGAAGCGGGAATTCACCCCTCCACTTT. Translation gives CASSLGQGSGNSPLHF.

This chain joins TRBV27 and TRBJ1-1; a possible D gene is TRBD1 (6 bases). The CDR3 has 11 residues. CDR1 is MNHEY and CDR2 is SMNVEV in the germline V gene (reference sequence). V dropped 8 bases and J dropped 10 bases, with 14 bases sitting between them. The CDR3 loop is CASGAGTRAFF. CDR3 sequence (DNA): TGTGCCAGCGGGGCAGGGACAAGAGCTTTCTTT.

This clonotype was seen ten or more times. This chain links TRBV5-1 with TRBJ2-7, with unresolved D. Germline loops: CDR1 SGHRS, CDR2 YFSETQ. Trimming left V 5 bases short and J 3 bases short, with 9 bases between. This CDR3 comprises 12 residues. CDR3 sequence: CASSGTDYEQYF. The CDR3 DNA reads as TGCGCCAGCAGTGGAACGGACTACGAGCAGTACTTC.

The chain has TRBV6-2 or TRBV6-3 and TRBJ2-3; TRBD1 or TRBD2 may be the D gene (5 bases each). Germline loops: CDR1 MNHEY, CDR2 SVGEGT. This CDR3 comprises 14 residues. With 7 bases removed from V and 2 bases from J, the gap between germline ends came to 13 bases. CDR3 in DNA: TGTGCCAGCACCCCGGGACCTTTCACAGATACGCAGTATTTT. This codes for CASTPGPFTDTQYF.

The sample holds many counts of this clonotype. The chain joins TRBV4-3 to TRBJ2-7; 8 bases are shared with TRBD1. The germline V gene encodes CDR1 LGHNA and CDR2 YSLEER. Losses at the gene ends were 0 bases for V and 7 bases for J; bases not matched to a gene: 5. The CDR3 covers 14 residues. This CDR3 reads CASSQDNRGYEQYF. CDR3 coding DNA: TGCGCCAGCAGCCAAGATAACAGGGGGTATGAGCAGTACTTC.

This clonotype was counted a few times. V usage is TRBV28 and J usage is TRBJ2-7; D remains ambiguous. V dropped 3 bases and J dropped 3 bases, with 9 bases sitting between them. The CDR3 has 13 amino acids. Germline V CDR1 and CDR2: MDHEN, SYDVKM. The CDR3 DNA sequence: TGTGCCAGCAGTTTCGATCCCGGCTACGAGCAGTACTTC. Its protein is CASSFDPGYEQYF. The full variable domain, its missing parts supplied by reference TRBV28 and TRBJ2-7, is DVKVTQSSRYLVKRTGEKVFLECVQDMDHENMFWYRQDPGLGLRLIYFSYDVKMKEKGDIPEGYSVSREKKERFSLILESASTNQTSMYLCASSFDPGYEQYFGPGTRLTVT.

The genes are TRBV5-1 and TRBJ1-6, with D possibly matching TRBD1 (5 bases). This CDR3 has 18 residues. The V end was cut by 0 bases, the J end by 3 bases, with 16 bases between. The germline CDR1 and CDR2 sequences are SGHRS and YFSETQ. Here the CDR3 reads CASSLGPRAGIYNSPLHF. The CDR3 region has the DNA TGCGCCAGCAGCTTGGGACCCAGGGCAGGGATCTATAATTCACCCCTCCACTTT. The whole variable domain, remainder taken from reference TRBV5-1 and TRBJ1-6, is KAGVTQTPRYLIKTRGQQVTLSCSPISGHRSVSWYQQTPGQGLQFLFEYFSETQRNKGNFPGRFSGRQFSNSRSEMNVSTLELGDSALYLCASSLGPRAGIYNSPLHFGNGTRLTVT.

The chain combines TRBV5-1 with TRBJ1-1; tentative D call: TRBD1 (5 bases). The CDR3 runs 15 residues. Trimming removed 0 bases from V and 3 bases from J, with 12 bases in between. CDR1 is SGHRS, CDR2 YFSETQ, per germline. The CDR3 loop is CASSLVPGGDTEAFF. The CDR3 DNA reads TGCGCCAGCAGCTTGGTCCCAGGAGGGGACACTGAAGCTTTCTTT.

In DNA, the CDR3 is TGTGCCAGCAGCCCCCAAGATGGTACTAGCGGAGAGACCCAGTACTTC. As protein: CASSPQDGTSGETQYF. The gene calls are TRBV3-1 and TRBJ2-5, with 8 positions matching TRBD2. With V trimmed by 4 bases and J by 4 bases, 11 bases remained unmatched. The CDR3 has 16 residues. Germline values: CDR1 LGHDT, CDR2 YNNKEL (reference sequence).

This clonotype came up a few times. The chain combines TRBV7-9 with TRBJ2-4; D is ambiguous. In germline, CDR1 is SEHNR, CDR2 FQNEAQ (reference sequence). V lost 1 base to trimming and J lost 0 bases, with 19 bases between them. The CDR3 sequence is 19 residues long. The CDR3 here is CASSLEGSRTTLAKNIQYF. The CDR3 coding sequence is TGTGCCAGCAGCTTAGAGGGCAGCAGAACAACTCTAGCCAAAAACATTCAGTACTTC.

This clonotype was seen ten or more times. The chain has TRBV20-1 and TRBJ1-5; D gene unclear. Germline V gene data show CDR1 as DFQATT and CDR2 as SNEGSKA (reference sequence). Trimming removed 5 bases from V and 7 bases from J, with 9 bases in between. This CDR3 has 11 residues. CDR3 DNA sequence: TGCAGTGCTGGCGGCGCCCAGCCCCAGCATTTT. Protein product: CSAGGAQPQHF.